The 32 T cell receptor beta chains below all came from one sample that was sequenced in a study of shared clonotypes between healthy human individuals. Repertoires were generated with immunoSEQ multiplex PCR, while TCRdb's copy carries only in-frame clones and drops some. The data hold some 1,400,000 clones, with roughly 95% observed a single time. The material sequenced was naive CD4+ T cells sorted from blood. The subset denotes: CD45RA+ positively selected. All receptors derive from a man aged 30 to 39 in good health.

The rearrangement joins TRBV2 to TRBJ2-5; D gene uncertain. V was clipped by 2 bases and J by 2 bases, with 3 bases between them. The length of the CDR3 is 12 residues. Germline assignment: CDR1 SNHLY and CDR2 FYNNEI. CDR3 sequence reads: CASSELQETQYF. For the CDR3, the DNA is TGTGCCAGCAGTGAACTTCAAGAGACCCAGTACTTC.

The V call is TRBV19, the J call TRBJ2-2; D is unclear. The ends were cut back, 7 bases at V and 7 bases at J, with 16 bases in the middle. This CDR3 contains 14 residues. Looked up from germline, CDR1 is LNHDA and CDR2 is SQIVND (reference sequence). The CDR3 reads CASIRSWQSGELFF. In DNA, the CDR3 is TGTGCCAGTATTCGTTCGTGGCAGAGCGGGGAGCTGTTTTTT.

The rearrangement joins TRBV27 to TRBJ2-5, with D unclear. Germline CDR1 reads MNHEY; CDR2 reads SMNVEV (reference sequence). Between the trimmed V and J ends, which lost 1 base and 5 bases, there was a span of 14 bases. The length of the CDR3 is 15 residues. The CDR3 protein is CASSLWGTVGETQYF. For the CDR3, the DNA is TGTGCCAGCAGTTTATGGGGTACAGTCGGCGAGACCCAGTACTTC.

The chain combines TRBV9 with TRBJ2-7; 11 bases are shared with TRBD1. V was pared by 10 bases and J by 7 bases, with 13 bases of the junction left unmatched. CDR1 SGDLS and CDR2 YYNGEE come from the germline V gene. The CDR3 covers 14 residues. The CDR3 loop is CAWRPGQGDEEQYF. The DNA of the CDR3 is TGTGCCTGGAGACCGGGACAGGGGGATGAGGAGCAGTACTTC.

Here the CDR3 reads CASSLLGTSGTGELFF. CDR3 sequence (DNA): TGTGCCAGCAGCTTACTCGGGACTAGCGGCACCGGGGAGCTGTTTTTT. The rearrangement joins TRBV7-2 to TRBJ2-2; 11 bases are a match to TRBD2. After removal of 2 bases from V and 4 bases from J, the junction contained 3 bases not matched to a gene. The CDR3 has 16 amino acids. Germline V gene lookup returns CDR1 SGHTA and CDR2 FQGNSA.

The CDR3 region has the DNA TGTGCCAGCAGTCGGACAGGGCAGAACACTGAAGCTTTCTTT. Protein: CASSRTGQNTEAFF. This sequence joins TRBV28 and TRBJ1-1, with 8 bases identical to TRBD1. Trimming took 5 bases from V and 1 from J; bases not matched to a gene: 3. Germline V lookup: CDR1 MDHEN, CDR2 SYDVKM. The CDR3 covers 14 residues. The full variable domain, in which reference TRBV28 and TRBJ1-1 provide the parts outside the CDR3, is DVKVTQSSRYLVKRTGEKVFLECVQDMDHENMFWYRQDPGLGLRLIYFSYDVKMKEKGDIPEGYSVSREKKERFSLILESASTNQTSMYLCASSRTGQNTEAFFGQGTRLTVV.

The chain links TRBV7-6 to TRBJ2-7; 9 bases map to TRBD2. Germline V gene data show CDR1 as SGHVS and CDR2 as FNYEAQ. The CDR3 length is 16 residues. Unmatched junction bases numbered 13, after V lost 6 bases and J lost 4 bases. CDR3 sequence reads: CASSLGLALLGYEQYF. DNA for the CDR3: TGTGCCAGCAGTCTGGGACTAGCCCTCTTGGGGTACGAGCAGTACTTC.

The CDR3 DNA follows: TGTGCCATCAGGGCTAGCGGGACTCCCTCCAATGAGCAGTTCTTC. Translating it yields CAIRASGTPSNEQFF. The V gene is TRBV10-3, the J gene TRBJ2-1; TRBD2 matches at 9 bases. The ends lost 6 bases at V and 6 bases at J; junction bases unmatched: 9. This CDR3 has 15 residues. Germline CDR1 reads ENHRY; CDR2 reads SYGVKD.

The chain employs TRBV29-1 and TRBJ2-2; D is unresolved. Germline CDR1 is SQVTM and CDR2 is ANQGSEA. V lost 4 bases, J lost 6 bases, and 15 bases lay in between. CDR3 length: 14 residues. CDR3 protein: CSVGLNARSGELFF. CDR3 nucleotides: TGCAGCGTTGGGCTTAATGCTCGGTCCGGGGAGCTGTTTTTT.

This sequence joins TRBV7-6 and TRBJ2-1; the D gene is possibly TRBD1 (5 bases). CDR1 and CDR2 (germline): SGHVS, FNYEAQ. There are 14 residues in the CDR3. Trimming cost V 4 bases and J 8 bases, with 15 bases left between them. The DNA of the CDR3 is TGTGCCAGCAGCTCGTTGGACAAGGGCTATGAGCAGTTCTTC. Translated: CASSSLDKGYEQFF.

Turning to this clone: Other nucleotide sequences in the sample specify the same CDR3. The chain carries TRBV5-1 and TRBJ1-5, with D uncertain. Trimming shortened V by 0 bases and J by 5 bases, and 9 bases separated the two germline ends. The CDR3 runs 14 residues. CDR1 is SGHRS and CDR2 is YFSETQ in the germline V gene. CDR3 loop: CASSLGQQDQPQHF. CDR3 DNA: TGCGCCAGCAGCTTGGGGCAGCAGGATCAGCCCCAGCATTTT. Variable domain in full (rest from reference TRBV5-1 and TRBJ1-5): KAGVTQTPRYLIKTRGQQVTLSCSPISGHRSVSWYQQTPGQGLQFLFEYFSETQRNKGNFPGRFSGRQFSNSRSEMNVSTLELGDSALYLCASSLGQQDQPQHFGDGTRLSIL.

The rearrangement uses TRBV19 and TRBJ1-5; possibly TRBD1 for D (5 bases). CDR3 length: 15 residues. V lost 9 bases, J lost 7 bases, and 22 bases lay in between. Germline assignment: CDR1 LNHDA and CDR2 SQIVND (reference sequence). CDR3 amino acids: CASQPGGRSLQPQHF. The CDR3 nucleotides read TGTGCCAGCCAGCCGGGGGGACGAAGCCTCCAGCCCCAGCATTTT.

The V call is TRBV19, the J call TRBJ2-7; TRBD1 agrees at 7 bases. Germline V gene lookup returns CDR1 LNHDA and CDR2 SQIVND (reference sequence). With V trimmed by 5 bases and J by 5 bases, 15 bases remained unmatched. The CDR3 has 16 amino acids. The CDR3 DNA follows: TGTGCCAGTAGTTCAATTCCCACACAGGGGTCCCACGAGCAGTACTTC. It translates to CASSSIPTQGSHEQYF.

The rearrangement uses TRBV5-6 and TRBJ2-4; tentatively, D is TRBD2 (6 bases). Trimming took 2 bases from V and 8 from J, leaving 20 bases between them. CDR3 length equals 16 residues. Germline V gene sequence: CDR1 SGHDT, CDR2 YYEEEE. The CDR3 region has the DNA TGTGCCAGCAGCTTCGGGAGCGACTATAATAGAGACATTCAGTACTTC. This sequence encodes CASSFGSDYNRDIQYF.

The rearrangement uses TRBV18 and TRBJ1-2; TRBD1 is a possible D gene (5 bases). Germline V gene data show CDR1 as KGHSH and CDR2 as LQKENI. The CDR3 sequence is 12 residues long. Between the trimmed V and J ends, which lost 6 bases and 4 bases, there was a span of 9 bases. CDR3 loop: CASSRDLYGYTF. CDR3 coding DNA: TGTGCCAGCTCCCGGGACCTCTATGGCTACACCTTC.

The chain carries TRBV28 and TRBJ2-2; possible D gene TRBD2, 5 bases. Deletions cut 3 bases from V and 6 bases from J, with 11 bases between. The germline CDR1 and CDR2 sequences are MDHEN and SYDVKM. CDR3 length: 14 residues. CDR3: CASSLAGFAGELFF. As DNA, the CDR3 is TGTGCCAGCAGTTTGGCGGGTTTCGCCGGGGAGCTGTTTTTT.

The chain employs TRBV2 and TRBJ1-1; 11 bases line up with TRBD1. Germline CDR1 reads SNHLY; CDR2 reads FYNNEI. The junction had 7 bases not matched to a gene; V was cut back by 6 bases and J by 10 bases. This CDR3 has 13 amino acids. The CDR3 loop reads CASRGDRGWVAFF. The CDR3 bases are TGTGCCAGCAGAGGGGACAGGGGGTGGGTAGCTTTCTTT.

The V gene is TRBV2, the J gene TRBJ2-5; possible D gene TRBD1, 6 bases. V lost 6 bases, J lost 3 bases, and 17 bases lay in between. CDR3 length equals 15 residues. Per the germline V gene, CDR1 is SNHLY and CDR2 is FYNNEI. This CDR3 is CASSDFLRGKETQYF. In nucleotides, the CDR3 is TGTGCCAGCAGCGACTTTCTCAGGGGAAAAGAGACCCAGTACTTC.

A remark on this clone: Other DNA sequences in the same sample also yield this CDR3. The chain links TRBV19 to TRBJ1-5; the D gene is possibly TRBD1 (6 bases). This CDR3 comprises 13 residues. Germline-derived CDR1 and CDR2 are LNHDA and SQIVND (reference sequence). Trimming pared 4 bases from V and 3 bases from J, leaving 7 bases between. CDR3 amino acids: CASSRDTNQPQHF. The CDR3 DNA is TGTGCCAGTAGTAGGGACACCAATCAGCCCCAGCATTTT.

The rearrangement uses TRBV19 and TRBJ2-5; weak D call: TRBD1 (5 bases). There are 14 residues in the CDR3. V was shortened by 1 base and J by 2 bases, with 8 bases between the two germline ends. CDR1 and CDR2 (germline): LNHDA, SQIVND (reference sequence). The CDR3 region is CASSIATVQETQYF. CDR3 sequence (DNA): TGTGCCAGTAGTATAGCGACAGTGCAAGAGACCCAGTACTTC.

The V and J genes are TRBV14 and TRBJ1-3, with 7 bases identical to TRBD1. V shed 4 bases, J shed 0 bases, and the junction held 15 bases outside the gene matches. Germline V gene data show CDR1 as SGHDN and CDR2 as FVKESK. The CDR3 totals 19 residues. This CDR3 reads CASSPLTSAGGHSGNTIYF. CDR3 bases: TGTGCCAGCAGCCCCCTTACGAGTGCAGGGGGACACTCTGGAAACACCATATATTTT.

The V and J genes are TRBV5-5 and TRBJ2-1; 7 bases align to TRBD2. CDR1 and CDR2 from the germline V gene are SGHKS and YYEKEE (reference sequence). This CDR3 comprises 16 residues. J gave up 1 base and V 2 bases, and 6 bases lay outside the gene matches. CDR3 amino acids: CASSLTGGLSYNEQFF. The DNA of the CDR3 is TGTGCCAGCAGCTTAACGGGAGGTCTGTCCTACAATGAGCAGTTCTTC.

About this clone: Within the sample, other DNA sequences also encode this same CDR3. V and J are TRBV9 and TRBJ2-7; 8 bases are shared with TRBD1. Germline V CDR1 and CDR2: SGDLS, YYNGEE. The CDR3 sequence is 14 residues long. V was clipped by 2 bases and J by 0 bases; unmatched bases: 1. CDR3 residues: CASSVTGGSYEQYF. CDR3 in DNA: TGTGCCAGCAGCGTCACAGGGGGCTCCTACGAGCAGTACTTC.

A word on this clone: In the same sample, other DNA sequences code for this CDR3. The rearrangement uses TRBV5-1 and TRBJ2-2, with D hard to call. V was pared by 2 bases and J by 4 bases, with 6 bases between. The CDR3 is made up of 13 amino acids. Germline V gives CDR1 SGHRS, CDR2 YFSETQ. DNA for the CDR3: TGCGCCAGCAGCTTAGGGTCCACCGGGGAGCTGTTTTTT. This gives the protein CASSLGSTGELFF.

The chain carries TRBV28 and TRBJ1-1; weak D call: TRBD1 (6 bases). The germline V gene encodes CDR1 MDHEN and CDR2 SYDVKM. The V end was cut by 2 bases, the J end by 1 base, with 11 bases between. This CDR3 comprises 15 residues. CDR3 coding DNA: TGTGCCAGCAGTTTACCAGGGGCGAAGAACACTGAAGCTTTCTTT. Translated: CASSLPGAKNTEAFF.

V is TRBV27 and J is TRBJ2-2; D gene uncertain. V was cut by 5 bases and J by 4 bases, with 11 bases left in between. In germline, CDR1 is MNHEY, CDR2 SMNVEV (reference sequence). The CDR3 runs 14 residues. The CDR3 region is CASSPLASTGELFF. CDR3 DNA: TGTGCCAGCAGTCCGCTGGCAAGCACCGGGGAGCTGTTTTTT.

The chain carries TRBV7-2 and TRBJ2-3, with TRBD1 matching over 9 bases. Trimming cost V 4 bases and J 1 base; bases outside gene matches: 6. The V gene's germline CDR1 is SGHTA and CDR2 FQGNSA. This CDR3 contains 16 residues. CDR3 region: CASSWNRGRGTDTQYF. Here the CDR3 DNA reads TGTGCCAGCAGCTGGAACAGGGGGCGCGGCACAGATACGCAGTATTTT.

This chain uses TRBV29-1 with TRBJ2-7; TRBD1 might be the D (6 bases). The length of the CDR3 is 11 residues. Germline assignment: CDR1 SQVTM and CDR2 ANQGSEA. V shed 7 bases and J shed 4 bases, with 11 bases lying between them. This CDR3 reads CSAAGVYEQYF. As DNA, the CDR3 is TGCAGCGCCGCAGGGGTTTACGAGCAGTACTTC.

In the case of this clone: This sample includes further DNA sequences coding for the same CDR3. V usage is TRBV6-6 and J usage is TRBJ2-1; weak D call: TRBD2 (5 bases). Trimming removed 6 bases from V and 5 bases from J, with 11 bases in between. Looked up from germline, CDR1 is MNHNY and CDR2 is SVGAGI (reference sequence). This CDR3 contains 13 residues. DNA for the CDR3: TGTGCCAGCAGCAGCACGGGAAACAATGAGCAGTTCTTC. It codes for CASSSTGNNEQFF.

The chain has TRBV20-1 and TRBJ2-7; no clear D gene. The germline V gene has CDR1 DFQATT and CDR2 SNEGSKA (reference sequence). The ends were cut back, 2 bases at V and 9 bases at J, with 11 bases in the middle. This CDR3 is 11 amino acids long. In DNA form, the CDR3 reads TGCAGTGCTAGACCCTCCGGACGGCAGTACTTC. Translated, it gives CSARPSGRQYF.

The chain joins TRBV4-2 to TRBJ2-1, with 8 nucleotides matching TRBD2. CDR1 is LGHNA and CDR2 is YNFKEQ in the germline V gene. J lost 6 bases, V lost 1 base, and 8 bases had no gene match. This CDR3 comprises 16 residues. The chain's CDR3 is CASSQVGMGTSNEQFF. CDR3 bases: TGTGCCAGCAGCCAAGTAGGGATGGGGACTAGCAATGAGCAGTTCTTC.

The V gene is TRBV10-2, the J gene TRBJ2-5, with D maybe TRBD2 (6 bases). The CDR3 is 13 residues long. The ends were cut back, 9 bases at V and 5 bases at J, with 16 bases in the middle. CDR1 is WSHSY, CDR2 SAAADI, per germline. The CDR3 protein is CASKARERETQYF. The CDR3, as DNA: TGCGCCAGTAAGGCTCGGGAGAGGGAGACCCAGTACTTC.